Following are 25 T cell receptor beta chains from one sample sequenced in a study of CD8+CD57+ T cells in acquired aplastic anemia. Individuals selected for sequencing had exhibited CD8+CD57+ cell expansion on flow cytometry. Researchers used genomic DNA as the template to profile TCR beta VDJ and CDR3. TCRdb reanalysed the reads using MiXCR and keeps one entry per CDR3 protein. The data hold roughly 500,000 distinct CDR3 sequences, with around 32% observed a single time. Material: sorted CD4+, CD8+, or CD8+CD57+ T cells (not recorded which) from PBMCs. These receptors were taken from a human donor with aplastic anemia.

There are a few counts of this clonotype. Written as DNA, the CDR3 is TGTGCCAGCAGCTTAGAGGCCGGCGGGGAGCAGTTCTTC. It yields the protein CASSLEAGGEQFF. This sequence joins TRBV11-2 and TRBJ2-1; D might be TRBD2 (5 bases). Germline loops: CDR1 SGHAT, CDR2 FQNNGV. The CDR3 loop spans 13 amino acids. V was cut by 0 bases and J by 10 bases, with 10 bases left in between.

This clonotype was observed a few times. V gene TRBV6-1 combines with J gene TRBJ1-5, with D uncertain. CDR3 size: 14 residues. The germline V gene has CDR1 MNHNS and CDR2 SASEGT. With 6 bases removed from V and 2 bases from J, the gap between germline ends came to 11 bases. CDR3 DNA sequence: TGTGCCAGCAGCGGGCTCAGCGGCAATCAGCCCCAGCATTTT. This sequence encodes CASSGLSGNQPQHF.

This chain uses TRBV7-2 with TRBJ2-5; D possibly uses TRBD1 or TRBD2 (5 bases each). This CDR3 is built from 16 residues. V gave up 5 bases and J gave up 5 bases, with 21 bases separating them. Germline V gives CDR1 SGHTA, CDR2 FQGNSA. The CDR3: CASSAEQDHRRETQYF. CDR3 sequence (DNA): TGTGCCAGCAGCGCGGAACAGGACCACAGGAGGGAGACCCAGTACTTC.

This chain joins TRBV5-1 and TRBJ2-1; 9 bases are a match to TRBD1. Losses at the gene ends were 0 bases for V and 3 bases for J; bases not matched to a gene: 1. CDR1 is SGHRS, CDR2 YFSETQ, per germline. There are 15 residues in the CDR3. CDR3 residues: CASSLGQGVYNEQFF. CDR3 nucleotides: TGCGCCAGCAGCTTGGGACAGGGGGTCTACAATGAGCAGTTCTTC.

The genes are TRBV6-1 and TRBJ1-3; D might be TRBD1 (6 bases). The CDR3 totals 14 residues. Germline-derived CDR1 and CDR2 are MNHNS and SASEGT. Trimming took 8 bases from V and 4 from J, leaving 15 bases between them. The CDR3 protein is CASRPQGWGNTIYF. The CDR3 coding sequence is TGTGCCAGCCGACCACAGGGTTGGGGAAACACCATATATTTT.

This clonotype was seen a few times. The chain is built from TRBV19 and TRBJ2-2; 11 nucleotides match TRBD1. The CDR3 length is 16 residues. Germline V CDR1 and CDR2: LNHDA, SQIVND (reference sequence). V shed 3 bases and J 7 bases; nucleotides not matched to a gene: 7. The CDR3 here is CASSIGTGGTNGELFF. In nucleotides, the CDR3 is TGTGCCAGTAGTATCGGGACAGGGGGGACGAACGGGGAGCTGTTTTTT.

This clonotype was counted only a few times. This rearrangement joins TRBV10-2 to TRBJ2-7; D not certain. The germline CDR1 and CDR2 sequences are WSHSY and SAAADI. The CDR3 length is 12 residues. Between the trimmed V and J ends, which lost 5 bases and 1 base, there was a span of 6 bases. The chain's CDR3 is CASSRASYEQYF. In nucleotides, the CDR3 is TGCGCCAGCAGTCGCGCATCCTACGAGCAGTACTTC.

There are many counts of this clonotype. The chain links TRBV5-1 to TRBJ1-6; the D is unclear. Germline CDR1 is SGHRS and CDR2 is YFSETQ. Trimming pared 3 bases from V and 14 bases from J, leaving 21 bases between. The CDR3 runs 15 residues. The CDR3 is CASSYQEAAGETLHF. The CDR3 DNA is TGCGCCAGCAGCTACCAGGAAGCTGCGGGAGAGACCCTCCACTTT.

Many counts were recorded for this clonotype. This sequence joins TRBV19 and TRBJ1-6; D not certain. V lost 2 bases and J 8 bases, leaving 10 bases between the germline ends. Germline CDR1 and CDR2: LNHDA and SQIVND (reference sequence). There are 14 residues in the CDR3. The DNA for the CDR3 is TGTGCCAGTAGTATAATCGGAGTTTATTCACCCCTCCACTTT. It specifies CASSIIGVYSPLHF.

The chain couples TRBV7-2 to TRBJ1-1; D not resolved. Germline V gene data show CDR1 as SGHTA and CDR2 as FQGNSA. Between the trimmed V and J ends, which lost 5 bases and 2 bases, there was a span of 9 bases. The CDR3 spans 13 residues. The CDR3 sequence is CASSRAINTEAFF. The CDR3 DNA follows: TGTGCCAGCAGCCGGGCAATCAACACTGAAGCTTTCTTT.

J is TRBJ1-1 and V is TRBV7-8; perhaps TRBD1 as D (5 bases). This CDR3 is 13 amino acids long. Between the trimmed V and J ends, which lost 9 bases and 0 bases, there was a span of 11 bases. Germline CDR1 is SGHVS and CDR2 is FQNEAQ. The CDR3 is CASRGGMNTEAFF. In nucleotides, the CDR3 is TGTGCCAGTCGGGGGGGGATGAACACTGAAGCTTTCTTT. Using reference TRBV7-8 and TRBJ1-1 for the parts outside the CDR3, the full variable domain is GAGVSQSPRYKVAKRGQDVALRCDPISGHVSLFWYQQALGQGPEFLTYFQNEAQLDKSGLPSDRFFAERPEGSVSTLKIQRTQQEDSAVYLCASRGGMNTEAFFGQGTRLTVV.

This clonotype has a handful of counts. The V and J genes are TRBV30 and TRBJ2-7; D perhaps matches TRBD2 (5 bases). The CDR3 length is 16 residues. With 2 bases removed from V and 3 bases from J, the gap between germline ends came to 20 bases. The germline V gene encodes CDR1 GTSNPN and CDR2 SVGIG (reference sequence). CDR3 bases: TGTGCCTGGAGTCGGCGGAGGAGTACGGCAGGCTACGAGCAGTACTTC. It specifies CAWSRRRSTAGYEQYF.

In the case of this clonotype: A single base separates this from a much larger clone, so it may be a read error. The chain couples TRBV11-2 to TRBJ2-7; 7 bases are a match to TRBD2. The V segment lost 2 bases and the J segment 2 bases; nucleotides outside the gene matches: 3. Germline values: CDR1 SGHAT, CDR2 FQNNGV. This CDR3 region has 14 residues. The CDR3 spells CASSLRAGPYEQYF. The CDR3, as DNA: TGTGCCAGCAGCTTACGAGCGGGGCCCTACGAGCAGTACTTC.

The chain couples TRBV25-1 to TRBJ2-7, with D perhaps TRBD1 (6 bases). Per the germline V gene, CDR1 is MGHDK and CDR2 is SYGVNS. The CDR3 runs 14 residues. Trimming took off 6 bases at V and 2 bases at J, with 14 bases between the two ends. CDR3 protein: CASSLRGSAYEQYF. Written as DNA, the CDR3 is TGTGCCAGCAGCTTGAGGGGGTCAGCCTACGAGCAGTACTTC.

Remarks on this clonotype: Possible read error: a much larger clone is one base away. V usage is TRBV25-1 and J usage is TRBJ2-1, with TRBD1 matching 7 bases. Germline V CDR1 and CDR2: MGHDK, SYGVNS. This CDR3 is 13 amino acids long. Here the CDR3 DNA reads TGTGCCACCGGAGACAGGGCCTACAATGAGCAGCTCTTC. It codes for CATGDRAYNEQLF.

The rearrangement uses TRBV20-1 and TRBJ1-6; no clear D. V shed 4 bases and J shed 0 bases, with 10 bases lying between them. This CDR3 contains 15 residues. Germline V gene sequence: CDR1 DFQATT, CDR2 SNEGSKA (reference sequence). In DNA form, the CDR3 reads TGCAGTGCTATAGCGGCGAGCTCCTATAATTCACCCCTCCACTTT. Protein sequence: CSAIAASSYNSPLHF.

This clonotype was observed a handful of times. The rearrangement links TRBV11-2 to TRBJ2-7; 7 bases match TRBD1. Germline V CDR1 and CDR2: SGHAT, FQNNGV. V shed 0 bases and J 5 bases; nucleotides not matched to a gene: 7. The CDR3 length is 15 residues. The CDR3, as DNA: TGTGCCAGCAGCTTAGATGGCCAGGGGGTGGACGAGCAGTACTTC. Translated, it gives CASSLDGQGVDEQYF.

Ten or more counts support this clonotype. The J gene is TRBJ2-7, the V gene TRBV20-1, with D perhaps matching TRBD2 (5 bases). Germline-derived CDR1 and CDR2 are DFQATT and SNEGSKA (reference sequence). CDR3 length: 13 residues. Trimming pared 7 bases from V and 6 bases from J, leaving 19 bases between. This CDR3 reads CSVTDRRSGEQYF. CDR3 coding DNA: TGCAGTGTTACGGACCGACGGAGCGGCGAGCAGTACTTC.

A few counts support this clonotype. The J gene is TRBJ2-1, the V gene TRBV20-1; D gene uncertain. Per the germline V gene, CDR1 is DFQATT and CDR2 is SNEGSKA (reference sequence). CDR3 length equals 12 residues. Trimming pared 3 bases from V and 8 bases from J, leaving 11 bases between. CDR3: CSASQGADEQFF. In DNA form, the CDR3 reads TGCAGTGCTAGCCAAGGCGCGGATGAGCAGTTCTTC.

This clonotype was picked up many times. The chain is built from TRBV19 and TRBJ1-5; D is ambiguous. CDR1 and CDR2 (germline): LNHDA, SQIVND (reference sequence). The CDR3 is made up of 13 amino acids. Trimming took off 2 bases at V and 4 bases at J, with 6 bases between the two ends. The CDR3 DNA follows: TGTGCCAGTAGTATATCCAGAAATCAGCCCCAGCATTTT. This gives the protein CASSISRNQPQHF. The full variable domain, in which reference TRBV19 and TRBJ1-5 provide the parts outside the CDR3, is DGGITQSPKYLFRKEGQNVTLSCEQNLNHDAMYWYRQDPGQGLRLIYYSQIVNDFQKGDIAEGYSVSREKKESFPLTVTSAQKNPTAFYLCASSISRNQPQHFGDGTRLSIL.

Here the CDR3 DNA reads TGCAGTTTTTCTAGGAATGAGCAGTTCTTC. Translation gives CSFSRNEQFF. The V call is TRBV20-1, the J call TRBJ2-1, with D unresolved. The CDR3 spans 10 residues. The V gene's germline CDR1 is DFQATT and CDR2 SNEGSKA (reference sequence). The V end was cut by 8 bases, the J end by 7 bases, with 9 bases between.

The V and J genes are TRBV7-8 and TRBJ1-1; 10 bases are a match to TRBD1. V lost 2 bases to trimming and J lost 6 bases; unmatched junction nucleotides: 9. The CDR3 extends over 16 amino acids. Germline lookup yields CDR1 SGHVS and CDR2 FQNEAQ. The CDR3 is CASSLMTGQGTAEAFF. The CDR3, as DNA: TGTGCCAGCAGCTTAATGACGGGACAGGGGACCGCTGAAGCTTTCTTT.

With respect to this clonotype: This may be a read error, as it is one base from a much larger clone. J is TRBJ1-5 and V is TRBV20-1; D is undetermined. The germline V gene encodes CDR1 DFQATT and CDR2 SNEGSKA (reference sequence). Trimming shortened V by 1 base and J by 11 bases, and 15 bases separated the two germline ends. The CDR3 consists of 13 residues. The CDR3 is CSARGGYERAQHF. Here the CDR3 DNA reads TGCAGTGCTAGAGGTGGGTATGAAAGGGCCCAGCATTTT.

This clonotype was counted at least ten times. The rearrangement uses TRBV20-1 and TRBJ2-1; D gene unclear. The V end was cut by 3 bases, the J end by 0 bases, with 6 bases between. The CDR3 has 13 residues. CDR1 and CDR2 (germline): DFQATT, SNEGSKA (reference sequence). The CDR3 bases are TGCAGTGCTAGGAGGAGCTCCTACAATGAGCAGTTCTTC. As protein: CSARRSSYNEQFF.

The table lists this clonotype with a few counts. The chain uses TRBV6-1 and TRBJ1-1; 7 bases line up with TRBD1. V gave up 7 bases and J gave up 4 bases; unmatched junction bases: 18. This CDR3 comprises 17 residues. The germline V gene encodes CDR1 MNHNS and CDR2 SASEGT. CDR3 loop: CASTSSGIQGRVTEAFF. The CDR3 DNA reads as TGTGCCAGCACCTCCTCCGGAATACAGGGGAGAGTCACTGAAGCTTTCTTT.